The T cell receptor (beta chain) described here comes from a study of HIV-infected children after antiretroviral therapy interruption. Study results and caveats: By the end of treatment interruption, naive CD4+ clonality (Gini) increased. Minor non-naive CD45RA+ populations, like EMRA or stem memory, might contaminate naive sorts.

Unique molecular identifiers were included in an RNA-based 3' RACE TCR library. TCRdb independently ran MiXCR on the 3' RACE reads; one entry per CDR3 protein. The sample lists more than 85,000 distinct CDR3 sequences, 6.9% seen once, with 0.85% to 1.2% in the top ten. Treatment of the sample: PENTA 11 planned treatment interruption arm or continuous ART arm. The CDR3 has 14 residues. Trimming took off 3 bases at V and 2 bases at J, with 8 bases between the two ends. At least ten counts were recorded for this clonotype. Its antigen is still unknown. The chain joins TRBV12-3 or TRBV12-4 to TRBJ2-1; no clear D gene. The TCR sequence derives from a pool of human donors with HIV. The material was CD45RA+ CD4+ T cells from PBMCs, pooled from several time points, obtained from a donor given antiretroviral therapy, either interrupted or continuous. Noted subset: naive CD4+ CD45RA+ CD45RO- T cells. DNA for the CDR3: TGTGCCAGCAGTTTTGAGGAAACCTACAATGAGCAGTTCTTC. Encoded protein: CASSFEETYNEQFF.